The sequence of this T cell receptor beta chain was determined in a study of blood T cell repertoires in COVID-19. Across the whole study: Samples of COVID-19 (acute and convalescent) were obtained from the United States, Italy and Spain. PBMCs, B-cell-depleted T cells, or T cells were the source of the cDNA or gDNA that made up the material.

V shed 0 bases and J 7 bases; nucleotides not matched to a gene: 12. CDR1 is MNHEY and CDR2 is SVGEGT in the germline V gene. This CDR3 is 18 amino acids long. Assay used: immunoSEQ multiplex PCR; TCRdb lists only in-frame clones, some missing. In the table there are about 190,000 clones, more than 70% of which are singletons. The specimen was peripheral blood. This rearrangement joins TRBV6-2 or TRBV6-3 to TRBJ2-7; 13 bases align to TRBD2. The sequence was collected from a woman in her 40s who had recovered from COVID-19. The DNA for the CDR3 is TGTGCCAGCAGTTACTCGGACAGACCGGGACTAGCGGGAAAAGAGCAGTACTTC. Translating it yields CASSYSDRPGLAGKEQYF.